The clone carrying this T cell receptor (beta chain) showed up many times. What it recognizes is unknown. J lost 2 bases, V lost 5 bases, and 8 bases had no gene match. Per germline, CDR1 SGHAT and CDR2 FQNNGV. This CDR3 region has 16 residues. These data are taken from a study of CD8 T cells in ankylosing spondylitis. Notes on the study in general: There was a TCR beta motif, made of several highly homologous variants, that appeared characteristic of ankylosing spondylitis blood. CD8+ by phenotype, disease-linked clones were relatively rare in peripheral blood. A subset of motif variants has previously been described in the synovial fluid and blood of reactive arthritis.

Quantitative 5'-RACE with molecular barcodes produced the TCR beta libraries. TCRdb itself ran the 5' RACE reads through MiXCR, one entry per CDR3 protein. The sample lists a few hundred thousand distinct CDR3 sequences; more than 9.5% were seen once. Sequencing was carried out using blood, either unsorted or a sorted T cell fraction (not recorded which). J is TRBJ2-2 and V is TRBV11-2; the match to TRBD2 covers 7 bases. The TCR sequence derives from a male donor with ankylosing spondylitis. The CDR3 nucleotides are TGTGCCAGCAGCCGGGGGGAGGGCAGAAACACCGGGGAGCTGTTTTTT. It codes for CASSRGEGRNTGELFF.